This T cell receptor beta chain was recovered during a study of blood T cell repertoires in COVID-19. The CDR3 runs to 14 residues. Germline CDR1 is SEHNR and CDR2 is FQNEAQ (reference sequence). Trimming pared 5 bases from V and 7 bases from J, leaving 17 bases between. Sequencing used immunoSEQ multiplex PCR; TCRdb keeps in-frame clones, though not all of them. In the table there are 210,000 or so clones, 86% of which are singletons. The sample taken for sequencing was PBMCs or T cells enriched from blood (not recorded which). The rearrangement joins TRBV7-9 to TRBJ1-2; D uncertain. This clonotype originated in a woman aged 45-65 years in a cohort exposed to, infected with or recovered from COVID-19 (not recorded which). CDR3 sequence (DNA): TGTGCCAGCAGCCACGACACGTGGCCAGCTGGCTACACCTTC. Translation: CASSHDTWPAGYTF.